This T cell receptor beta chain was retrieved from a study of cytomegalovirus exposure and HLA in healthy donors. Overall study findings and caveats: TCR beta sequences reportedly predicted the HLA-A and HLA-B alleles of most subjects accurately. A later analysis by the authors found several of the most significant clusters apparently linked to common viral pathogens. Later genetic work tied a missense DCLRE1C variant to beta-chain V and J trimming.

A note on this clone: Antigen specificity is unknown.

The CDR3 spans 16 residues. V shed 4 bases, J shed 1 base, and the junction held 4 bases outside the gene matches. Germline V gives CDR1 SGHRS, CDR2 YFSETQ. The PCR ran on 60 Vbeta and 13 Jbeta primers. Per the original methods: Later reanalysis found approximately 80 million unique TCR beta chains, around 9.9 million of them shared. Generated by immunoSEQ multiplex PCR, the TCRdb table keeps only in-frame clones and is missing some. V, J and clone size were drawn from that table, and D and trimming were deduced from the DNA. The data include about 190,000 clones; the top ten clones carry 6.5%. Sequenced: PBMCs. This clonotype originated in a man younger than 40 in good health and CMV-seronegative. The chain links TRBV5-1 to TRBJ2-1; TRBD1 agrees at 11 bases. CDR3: CASSEGQGVSYNEQFF. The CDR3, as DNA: TGCGCCAGCAGCGAGGGACAGGGGGTATCCTACAATGAGCAGTTCTTC.